This T cell receptor (beta chain) was recovered during a study of blood T cell repertoires in COVID-19. Study overall: PBMCs, B-cell-depleted T cells, or T cells provided the cDNA or gDNA that made up the material.

Clones were sequenced by immunoSEQ multiplex PCR, and TCRdb holds only the in-frame ones, with some missing. The repertoire holds some 420,000 clones, with over 75% as singletons. With 0 bases removed from V and 6 bases from J, the gap between germline ends came to 12 bases. Germline CDR1 GTSNPN, CDR2 SVGIG (reference sequence). The CDR3 totals 14 residues. Ages ranged from about 18 to 89 years, with residence in about two dozen US areas. Two negative PCRs, clearance, or symptom resolution had been documented for recovered Cohort 3 donors. The clonotype comes from a man aged 25 to 40 who had recovered from COVID-19. The sample comprised PBMCs or T cells enriched from blood (not recorded which). The V call is TRBV30, the J call TRBJ1-5, with D perhaps matching TRBD1 (5 bases). CDR3 nucleotides: TGTGCCTGGAGTGTCCCAGGGTGGGGTCAGCCCCAGCATTTT. Residues: CAWSVPGWGQPQHF.